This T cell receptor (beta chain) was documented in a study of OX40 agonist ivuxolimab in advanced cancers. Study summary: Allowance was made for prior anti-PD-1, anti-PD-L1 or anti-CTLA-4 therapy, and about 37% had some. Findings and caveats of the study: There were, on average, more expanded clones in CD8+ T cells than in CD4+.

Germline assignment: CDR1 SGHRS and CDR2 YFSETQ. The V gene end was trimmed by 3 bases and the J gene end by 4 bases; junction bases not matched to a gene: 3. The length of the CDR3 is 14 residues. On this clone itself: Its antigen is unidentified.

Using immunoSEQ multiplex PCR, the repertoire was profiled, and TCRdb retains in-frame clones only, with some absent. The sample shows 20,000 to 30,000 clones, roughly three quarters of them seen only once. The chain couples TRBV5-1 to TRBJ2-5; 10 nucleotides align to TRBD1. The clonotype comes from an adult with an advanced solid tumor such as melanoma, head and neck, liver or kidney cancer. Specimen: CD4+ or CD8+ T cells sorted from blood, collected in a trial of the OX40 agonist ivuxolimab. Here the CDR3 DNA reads TGCGCCAGCAGCTACGGGACAGGGGTAGAGACCCAGTACTTC. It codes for CASSYGTGVETQYF.